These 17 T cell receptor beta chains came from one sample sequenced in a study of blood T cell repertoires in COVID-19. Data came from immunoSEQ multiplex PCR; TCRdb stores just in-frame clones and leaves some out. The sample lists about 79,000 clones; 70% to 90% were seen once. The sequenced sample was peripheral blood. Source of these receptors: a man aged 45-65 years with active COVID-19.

CDR3 nucleotide sequence: TGCGCCAGCAGCCAAACAGGGTGGAGAGATACGCAGTATTTT. Its protein is CASSQTGWRDTQYF. The chain is built from TRBV4-1 and TRBJ2-3; D possibly corresponds to TRBD1 (6 bases). With 2 bases removed from V and 5 bases from J, the gap between germline ends came to 11 bases. CDR1 is MGHRA and CDR2 is YSYEKL in the germline V gene. The CDR3 loop spans 14 amino acids.

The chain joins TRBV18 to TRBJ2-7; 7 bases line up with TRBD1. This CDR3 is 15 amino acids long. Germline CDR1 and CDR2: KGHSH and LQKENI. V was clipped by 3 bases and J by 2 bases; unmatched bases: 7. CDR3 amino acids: CASSPGRDRAYEQYF. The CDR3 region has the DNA TGTGCCAGCTCACCCGGAAGAGACAGGGCCTACGAGCAGTACTTC.

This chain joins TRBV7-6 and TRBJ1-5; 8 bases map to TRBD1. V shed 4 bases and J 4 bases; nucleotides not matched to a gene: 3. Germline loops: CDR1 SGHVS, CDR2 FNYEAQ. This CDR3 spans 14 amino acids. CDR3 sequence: CASSSGTGNQPQHF. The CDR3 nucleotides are TGTGCCAGCAGCTCCGGGACAGGTAATCAGCCCCAGCATTTT.

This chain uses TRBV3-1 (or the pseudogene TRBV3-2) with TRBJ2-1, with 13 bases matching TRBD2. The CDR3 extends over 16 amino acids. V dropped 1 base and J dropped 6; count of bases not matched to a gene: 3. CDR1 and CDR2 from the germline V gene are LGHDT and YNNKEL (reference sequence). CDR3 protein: CASSQGGLAGRNEQFF. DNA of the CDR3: TGTGCCAGCAGCCAAGGGGGACTAGCGGGACGCAATGAGCAGTTCTTC.

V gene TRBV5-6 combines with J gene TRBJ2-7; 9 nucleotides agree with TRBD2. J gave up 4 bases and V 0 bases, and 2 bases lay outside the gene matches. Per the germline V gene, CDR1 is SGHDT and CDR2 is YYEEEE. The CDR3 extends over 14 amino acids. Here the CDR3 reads CASSLGAGGYEQYF. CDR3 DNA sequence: TGTGCCAGCAGCTTGGGCGCGGGAGGGTACGAGCAGTACTTC.

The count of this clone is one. Here the CDR3 DNA reads TGCGCCAGCAGGGCCCTAGCGGGAGGGATAGATACGCAGTATTTT. This translates into CASRALAGGIDTQYF. This chain joins TRBV10-2 and TRBJ2-3, with TRBD2 identical over 12 bases. The V and J ends lost 6 bases and 5 bases, in that order; junction bases with no gene match: 6. The CDR3 loop spans 15 amino acids. The germline V gene encodes CDR1 WSHSY and CDR2 SAAADI.

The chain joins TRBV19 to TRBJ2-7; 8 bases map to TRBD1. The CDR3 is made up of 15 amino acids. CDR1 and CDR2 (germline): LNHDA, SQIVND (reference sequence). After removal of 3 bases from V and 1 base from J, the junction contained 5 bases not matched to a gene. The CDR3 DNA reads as TGTGCCAGTAGTATTTTCGGACAGGGATCCTACGAGCAGTACTTC. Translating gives CASSIFGQGSYEQYF.

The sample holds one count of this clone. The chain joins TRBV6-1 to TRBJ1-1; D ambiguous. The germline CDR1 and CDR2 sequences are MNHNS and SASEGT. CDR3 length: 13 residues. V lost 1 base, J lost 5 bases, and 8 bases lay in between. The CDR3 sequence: CASSEGRVTEAFF. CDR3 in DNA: TGTGCCAGCAGTGAAGGGCGGGTAACTGAAGCTTTCTTT.

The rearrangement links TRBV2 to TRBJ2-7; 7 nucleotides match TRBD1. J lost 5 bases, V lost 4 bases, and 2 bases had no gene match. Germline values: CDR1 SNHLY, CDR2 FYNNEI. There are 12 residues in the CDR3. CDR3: CASSAQGDEQYF. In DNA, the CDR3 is TGTGCCAGCAGTGCCCAGGGGGACGAGCAGTACTTC.

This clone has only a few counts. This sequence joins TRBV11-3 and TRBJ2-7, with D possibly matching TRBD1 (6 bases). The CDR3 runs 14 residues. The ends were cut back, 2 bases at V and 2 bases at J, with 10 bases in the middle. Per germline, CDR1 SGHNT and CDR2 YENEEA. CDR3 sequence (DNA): TGTGCCAGCAGCTTATCCACAGGGACCTACGAGCAGTACTTC. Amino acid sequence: CASSLSTGTYEQYF.

The CDR3 loop is CASSQEGGRRPREQFF. Here the CDR3 DNA reads TGCGCCAGCAGCCAAGAAGGAGGGAGGAGGCCCCGGGAGCAGTTCTTC. This sequence joins TRBV4-1 and TRBJ2-1; D possibly corresponds to TRBD2 (6 bases). V was clipped by 0 bases and J by 10 bases, with 19 bases between them. This CDR3 has 16 residues. Germline V gene sequence: CDR1 MGHRA, CDR2 YSYEKL.

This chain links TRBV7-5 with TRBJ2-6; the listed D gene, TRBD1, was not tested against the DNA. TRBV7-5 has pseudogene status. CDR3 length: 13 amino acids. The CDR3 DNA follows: TGTGTCAGAAGCGGCACTGGGGCCAACGTCCTGACTTTC. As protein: CVRSGTGANVLTF.

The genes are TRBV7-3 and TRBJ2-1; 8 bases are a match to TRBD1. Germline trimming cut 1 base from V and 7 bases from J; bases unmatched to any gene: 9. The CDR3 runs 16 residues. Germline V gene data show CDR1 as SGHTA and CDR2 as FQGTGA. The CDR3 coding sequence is TGTGCCAGCAGCTTAATGTCGGGCAGGGGGCTGAATGAGCAGTTCTTC. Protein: CASSLMSGRGLNEQFF. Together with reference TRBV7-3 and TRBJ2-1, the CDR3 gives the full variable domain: GAGVSQTPSNKVTEKGKYVELRCDPISGHTALYWYRQSLGQGPEFLIYFQGTGAADDSGLPNDRFFAVRPEGSVSTLKIQRTERGDSAVYLCASSLMSGRGLNEQFFGPGTRLTVL.

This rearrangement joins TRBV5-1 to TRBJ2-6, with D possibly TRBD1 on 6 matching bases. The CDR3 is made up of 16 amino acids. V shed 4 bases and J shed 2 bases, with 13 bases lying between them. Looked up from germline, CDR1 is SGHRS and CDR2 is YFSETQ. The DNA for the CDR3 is TGCGCCAGCAGCCCTCCATCAGGGGCTGGGGCCAACGTCCTGACTTTC. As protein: CASSPPSGAGANVLTF.

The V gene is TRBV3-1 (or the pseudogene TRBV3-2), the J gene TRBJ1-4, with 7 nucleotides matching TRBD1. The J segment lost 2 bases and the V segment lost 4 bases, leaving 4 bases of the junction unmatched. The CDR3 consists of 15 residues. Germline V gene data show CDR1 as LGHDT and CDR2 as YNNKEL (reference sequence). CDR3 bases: TGTGCCAGCAGCCGAATACAGGGGACTAATGAAAAACTGTTTTTT. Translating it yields CASSRIQGTNEKLFF.

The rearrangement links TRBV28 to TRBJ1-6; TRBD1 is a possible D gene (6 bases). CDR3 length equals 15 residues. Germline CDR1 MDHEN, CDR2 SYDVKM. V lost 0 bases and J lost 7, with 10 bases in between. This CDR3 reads CASSLWGAGNSPLHF. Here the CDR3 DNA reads TGTGCCAGCAGTTTATGGGGGGCCGGGAATTCACCCCTCCACTTT.

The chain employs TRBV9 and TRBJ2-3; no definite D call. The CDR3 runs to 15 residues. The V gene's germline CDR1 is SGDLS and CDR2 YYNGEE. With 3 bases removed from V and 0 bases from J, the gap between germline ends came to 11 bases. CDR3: CASSASPTSTDTQYF. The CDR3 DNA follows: TGTGCCAGCAGCGCGAGCCCGACTAGCACAGATACGCAGTATTTT.